This T cell receptor (beta chain) was retrieved from a study of T cell responses to AZD1222 COVID-19 vaccine (dated by TCRdb to the early 2020s). Regarding the research as a whole: AZD1222 recipients with second doses at about 4 weeks or about 12 weeks were pooled, because spike-specific TCR depth and breadth did not differ between schedules. Trial participants were enrolled by age into subgroups of 18-55, 56-69 and 70-plus years, and around 140, 26 and 57 TCR-sequenced participants, respectively, were included in these subgroups. TCR sequencing was performed for 230 to 250 trial participants, of whom approximately 200 were given two doses of AZD1222 and approximately 26 were given two doses of MenACWY control vaccine.

The investigation overall reported the following: In the small 56-69-year group, the increase in depth fell short of significance, most likely because of low power. Epitopes outside the regions mutated in the B.1.351 and B.1.1.7 variants were reportedly recognized by nearly half of the unique spike-specific TCRs. A significant rise in spike-specific TCR breadth and depth was observed after two AZD1222 doses relative to day 0 and relative to MenACWY recipients. Conclusions about previously exposed vaccinees are limited, since just 6 or 7 AZD1222 recipients were seropositive for SARS-CoV-2 at baseline. Because no samples from the day 14 peak response were available, repertoires could be characterized only after the peak T cell response. The whole spike protein was spanned by vaccine-associated CD4 TCRs, and dominant responses were seen in regions 160-218 and 743-854. Most participants were white British and females outnumbered males, and the authors suggested that clonal diversity may have been underestimated.

The CDR3 regions of human TCRbeta chains were analyzed by immunosequencing. On the authors' methods: Repertoire TCRs were checked for matches against a reference library of SARS-CoV-2-specific TCRs that had been generated using the MIRA antigen-specificity platform. Breadth was defined as the fraction of unique TCRs that were SARS-CoV-2-associated. Depth was defined as the fraction of total T cells that were SARS-CoV-2-associated. Each spike-specific TCR was assigned to its reactive spike region and to a CD4 or CD8 class using the MIRA data. Log10-transformed breadth and depth values were compared by one-way ANOVA with Sidak's multiple comparisons tests. The table comes from immuneACCESS by way of TCRdb, which keeps in-frame sequences with V and J called. Part of the clones is missing from these tables; in studies checked, under half for an unresolved V gene and the rest for unknown reasons. That table furnishes V, J and clone size, whereas the DNA furnished D and trimming. The sample table holds roughly 260,000 clones, of which 85% to 95% were seen once. Around 0.5% of the sample is taken by the ten largest.

Per the publication, the time point label means: baseline before first vaccination. Vaccinee samples were obtained from the UK trials COV001 and COV002, which included a single-blind randomized controlled phase 2/3 trial of AZD1222 (ChAdOx1 nCoV-19) in healthy adults. Trial participant PBMC samples were collected at day 0 and day 28 after the second dose for TCRbeta chain sequencing. Concerning this clone: The target of this receptor is not known. No much larger clone exists at a distance of one base, and base qualities are not known.

For CDR1 and CDR2, the germline V gene (reference sequence) lists LNHDA and SQIVND. Measured from the cysteine to the phenylalanine, the CDR3 is 14 residues long. The kept DNA is CDR3 alone, 42 bases in frame from the first base. V and J are truncated by 6 bases and 3 bases respectively, leaving an intervening sequence of 12 bases. The TCR sequence derives from an adult in good health. The V and J genes are TRBV19 and TRBJ1-5, with no reliable assignment of the D segment. This specimen was peripheral blood, taken on day 0 of AZD1222 vaccination. The nucleotide sequence is TGTGCCAGTAGCCCCGTTGGCTACAATCAGCCCCAGCATTTT. This translates into CASSPVGYNQPQHF.